A selection of T cell receptor beta chains follows, all from one sample in a study of circulating and synovial CD4+ cells in juvenile arthritis. The method was immunoSEQ multiplex PCR; TCRdb's version includes in-frame clones alone and lacks a portion of them. The sample includes under 40,000 clones, around 93% of them seen just once. The sample was CD4+ T cells from blood. These receptors were collected from a human donor with juvenile idiopathic arthritis. Both conserved end residues are part of each CDR3. Each record gives: J gene, clone size, V gene, D gene, CDR3 DNA, CDR3 protein. A D gene is named only where the DNA matches it firmly. The listing skips clone size in some rows; elsewhere it reads once, few, many or a size class.

J: TRBJ2-7; size: once; V: TRBV5-1; D: TRBD1; DNA: TGCGCCAGCCGTAGGAATGCAGGGGGAATCTACGAGCAGTACTTC; CDR3: CASRRNAGGIYEQYF
J: TRBJ2-7; size: -; V: TRBV18; D: -; DNA: TGTGCCAGCTCACCTGACACCACTTCTCCCCACGAGCAGTACTTC; CDR3: CASSPDTTSPHEQYF
J: TRBJ2-7; size: few; V: TRBV2; D: -; DNA: TGTGCCAGCAGAAGCTTGACTGTGAGCTCCTACGAGCAGTACTTC; CDR3: CASRSLTVSSYEQYF
J: TRBJ2-1; size: -; V: TRBV6-5; D: TRBD2; DNA: TGTGCCAGCAGATCTAGCGGGAGGGCGCAGTTCTTC; CDR3: CASRSSGRAQFF
J: TRBJ2-7; size: -; V: TRBV11-2; D: TRBD1; DNA: TGTGCCAGCAGCCTTAGACAGGGCGCCTACGAGCAGTACTTC; CDR3: CASSLRQGAYEQYF
J: TRBJ2-7; size: -; V: TRBV6-4; D: -; DNA: TGTGCCAGCAGTGGCCCGGACTGGCTCGGTGTCTACGAGCAGTACTTC; CDR3: CASSGPDWLGVYEQYF
J: TRBJ2-1; size: -; V: TRBV27; D: TRBD1; DNA: TGTGCCAGCAACGCCGGGACAGGTGCCCCCTCGGTTGGTAATGAGCAGTTCTTC; CDR3: CASNAGTGAPSVGNEQFF
J: TRBJ2-5; size: once; V: TRBV6-5; D: TRBD2; DNA: TGTGCCAGCAGGCGACTAGCGGCACAGGCTGGGACCCAGTACTTC; CDR3: CASRRLAAQAGTQYF
J: TRBJ2-7; size: -; V: TRBV28; D: -; DNA: TGTGCCAGCAGTAGCAGGGTTAACTACGAGCAGTACTTC; CDR3: CASSSRVNYEQYF
J: TRBJ2-1; size: -; V: TRBV6-5; D: -; DNA: TGTGCCAGCAGTTATAGGAGAAGTGGGCAGGGCAATGAGCAGTTCTTC; CDR3: CASSYRRSGQGNEQFF
J: TRBJ2-7; size: -; V: TRBV7-2; D: TRBD1; DNA: TGTGCCAGCAGCCGGATAGCGGCGGGACAGGGGGGTTACGAGCAGTACTTC; CDR3: CASSRIAAGQGGYEQYF
J: TRBJ2-2; size: -; V: TRBV19; D: -; DNA: TGTGCCAGTAGTACTATTAGTCGAACCGGGGAGCTGTTTTTT; CDR3: CASSTISRTGELFF
J: TRBJ2-1; size: once; V: TRBV6-1; D: -; DNA: TGTGCCAGCAGTGAAGCGCGAAGGGGACAGTTCTTC; CDR3: CASSEARRGQFF
J: TRBJ2-7; size: -; V: TRBV5-1; D: TRBD2; DNA: TGCGCCAGCAGCTTGGGACTAGCGGGGGCCTACGAGCAGTACTTC; CDR3: CASSLGLAGAYEQYF
J: TRBJ2-3; size: -; V: TRBV9; D: TRBD2; DNA: TGTGCCAGCAGTGGGGGGACTAGCGAATTCACAGATACGCAGTATTTT; CDR3: CASSGGTSEFTDTQYF
J: TRBJ2-2; size: -; V: TRBV5-1; D: -; DNA: TGCGCCAGCAGCTTCGGCCAGGGAGGCGACACCGGGGAGCTGTTTTTT; CDR3: CASSFGQGGDTGELFF
J: TRBJ2-3; size: -; V: TRBV5-1; D: -; DNA: TGCGCCAGCAGCTTGGGTCGGGGCACAGATACGCAGTATTTT; CDR3: CASSLGRGTDTQYF
J: TRBJ2-7; size: -; V: TRBV10-3; D: TRBD2; DNA: TGTGCCTCGTCAGGGACTAGCGGGAGCTACGAGCAGTACTTC; CDR3: CASSGTSGSYEQYF
J: TRBJ1-2; size: -; V: TRBV28; D: -; DNA: TGTGCCAGCAGTCCCCCAGGCCGTGGCTACACCTTC; CDR3: CASSPPGRGYTF
J: TRBJ1-2; size: -; V: TRBV19; D: -; DNA: TGTGCCAGTAGTACCGACAGATGGAACTATGGCTACACCTTC; CDR3: CASSTDRWNYGYTF
J: TRBJ2-1; size: -; V: TRBV14; D: TRBD2; DNA: TGTGCCAGCAGCAAGCGGGAGAAGGGTGAGCAGTTCTTC; CDR3: CASSKREKGEQFF
J: TRBJ2-7; size: -; V: TRBV7-9; D: TRBD1; DNA: TGTGCCAGCAGCTCCCAAGGGACAGGGAGCTCCTACGAGCAGTACTTC; CDR3: CASSSQGTGSSYEQYF
J: TRBJ2-3; size: -; V: TRBV5-4; D: TRBD2; DNA: TGTGCCAGCAACAGACTCAGCGGGAGGGCCGCAGATACGCAGTATTTT; CDR3: CASNRLSGRAADTQYF
J: TRBJ1-1; size: -; V: TRBV19; D: -; DNA: TGTGCCAGTAGTATGGGACAGAACACTGAAGCTTTCTTT; CDR3: CASSMGQNTEAFF
J: TRBJ2-5; size: -; V: TRBV5-5; D: -; DNA: TGTGCCAGCAGCTTTACGGACAGTCGACAAGAGACCCAGTACTTC; CDR3: CASSFTDSRQETQYF
J: TRBJ2-3; size: once; V: TRBV7-9; D: TRBD2; DNA: TGTGCCAGCAGCTTACTAGCGGGCGGGACAGATACGCAGTATTTT; CDR3: CASSLLAGGTDTQYF
J: TRBJ1-5; size: -; V: TRBV19; D: -; DNA: TGTGCCAGTAGTATTTATGGGGGCGAGGGCAATCAGCCCCAGCATTTT; CDR3: CASSIYGGEGNQPQHF
J: TRBJ2-1; size: -; V: TRBV28; D: TRBD2; DNA: TGTGCCAGCAGTCTGGGTCCTCGCGGGAGCAATGAGCAGTTCTTC; CDR3: CASSLGPRGSNEQFF
J: TRBJ2-2; size: once; V: TRBV5-1; D: -; DNA: TGCGCCAGCAGCCTACTCCGGGCACGAACAGGGACCGGGGAGCTGTTTTTT; CDR3: CASSLLRARTGTGELFF
J: TRBJ2-2; size: -; V: TRBV28; D: -; DNA: TGTGCCAGCAGTAGACAGCGTTACCGGAACACCGGGGAGCTGTTTTTT; CDR3: CASSRQRYRNTGELFF
J: TRBJ2-2; size: -; V: TRBV7-2; D: TRBD2; DNA: TGTGCCAGCAGCCGCCTAGCGGGAAGCACCGGGGAGCTGTTTTTT; CDR3: CASSRLAGSTGELFF
J: TRBJ2-3; size: -; V: TRBV10-1; D: TRBD1; DNA: TGCGCCAGCAGTCCGGGACAGGGCCGCGCAGATACGCAGTATTTT; CDR3: CASSPGQGRADTQYF
J: TRBJ1-1; size: -; V: TRBV5-3; D: -; DNA: TGTGCCAGAAGCTTGGAATGGGGTCGGAGGGTGGGCACTGAAGCTTTCTTT; CDR3: CARSLEWGRRVGTEAFF
J: TRBJ1-1; size: -; V: TRBV7-2; D: -; DNA: TGTGCCAGCAGTTATGTCGGTCTCACTGAAGCTTTCTTT; CDR3: CASSYVGLTEAFF
J: TRBJ2-2; size: -; V: TRBV19; D: TRBD2; DNA: TGTGCCAGTAACCGCCCAGCGGGAGGGCCCACCGGGGAGCTGTTTTTT; CDR3: CASNRPAGGPTGELFF